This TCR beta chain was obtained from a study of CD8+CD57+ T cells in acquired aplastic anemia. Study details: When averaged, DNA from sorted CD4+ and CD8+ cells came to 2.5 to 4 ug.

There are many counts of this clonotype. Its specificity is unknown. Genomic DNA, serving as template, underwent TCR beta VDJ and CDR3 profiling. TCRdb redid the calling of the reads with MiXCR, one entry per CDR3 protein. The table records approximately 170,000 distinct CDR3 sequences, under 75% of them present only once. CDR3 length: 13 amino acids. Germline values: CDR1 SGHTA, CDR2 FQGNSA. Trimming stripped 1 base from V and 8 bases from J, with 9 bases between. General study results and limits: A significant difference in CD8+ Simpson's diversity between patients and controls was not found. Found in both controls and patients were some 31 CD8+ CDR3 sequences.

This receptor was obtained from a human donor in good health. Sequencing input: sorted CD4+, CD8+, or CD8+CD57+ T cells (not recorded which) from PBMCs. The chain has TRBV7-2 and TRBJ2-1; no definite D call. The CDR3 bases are TGTGCCAGCAGCTTAGGTTTACTCGATGAGCAGTTCTTC. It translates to CASSLGLLDEQFF.